Presented here are 21 T cell receptor beta chains from one specimen sequenced in a study of beta chain features in type 1 diabetes. Broader study findings: In all four CD4+ subsets, TCRB CDR3 length was significantly, moderately reduced in type 1 diabetes.

The whole isolated RNA underwent reverse transcription, so sequencing captured expressed TCRB transcripts. TCRdb keeps only in-frame clones here, not all; method: immunoSEQ multiplex PCR. The data hold more than 250,000 clones, with approximately 16% observed a single time. Antigen specificity for these receptors is unknown. The sample consisted of naive CD4+ T cells from blood. The source of these receptors is a man aged 18 to 29 with type 1 diabetes.

The chain carries TRBV20-1 and TRBJ2-7; no clear D. Germline CDR1 is DFQATT and CDR2 is SNEGSKA (reference sequence). V gave up 5 bases and J gave up 4 bases, with 6 bases separating them. This CDR3 comprises 10 residues. The CDR3 bases are TGCAGTGCTTTAGATTACGAGCAGTACTTC. This encodes CSALDYEQYF.

The chain recombines TRBV6-5 with TRBJ2-7, with no clear D. V lost 6 bases and J 6 bases, leaving 15 bases between the germline ends. CDR1 and CDR2 from the germline V gene are MNHEY and SVGAGI. CDR3 length equals 13 residues. CDR3 amino acids: CASRGPGSGEQYF. The CDR3 DNA is TGTGCCAGCAGGGGCCCCGGATCCGGCGAGCAGTACTTC.

The chain recombines TRBV10-2 with TRBJ2-3; weak D call: TRBD1 (5 bases). The CDR3 spans 14 residues. CDR1 and CDR2 (germline): WSHSY, SAAADI. The V gene lost 3 bases and the J gene lost 1 base, with 8 bases spanning the gap. Written as DNA, the CDR3 is TGCGCCAGCAGTGAAGGGGCGGGCACAGATACGCAGTATTTT. As protein: CASSEGAGTDTQYF.

The CDR3 reads CASSIPRPPGNYGYTF. Written as DNA, the CDR3 is TGTGCCAGTAGTATACCGCGGCCCCCAGGGAACTATGGCTACACCTTC. J is TRBJ1-2 and V is TRBV19, with a weak D call TRBD1 (5 bases). The CDR3 contains 16 residues. Trimming pared 2 bases from V and 2 bases from J, leaving 15 bases between. Germline assignment: CDR1 LNHDA and CDR2 SQIVND (reference sequence).

The chain links TRBV29-1 to TRBJ1-1, with D maybe TRBD1 (6 bases). Germline V gene lookup returns CDR1 SQVTM and CDR2 ANQGSEA. Trimming took 5 bases from V and 2 from J, leaving 12 bases between them. CDR3 length: 13 amino acids. The CDR3 DNA is TGCAGCGTTCCTGGCAGGGGAAACACTGAAGCTTTCTTT. Its translation is CSVPGRGNTEAFF. Variable domain in full (rest from reference TRBV29-1 and TRBJ1-1): SAVISQKPSRDICQRGTSLTIQCQVDSQVTMMFWYRQQPGQSLTLIATANQGSEATYESGFVIDKFPISRPNLTFSTLTVSNMSPEDSSIYLCSVPGRGNTEAFFGQGTRLTVV.

The rearrangement joins TRBV2 to TRBJ1-2, with unresolved D. The V gene lost 6 bases and the J gene lost 8 bases, with 16 bases spanning the gap. CDR1 and CDR2 (germline): SNHLY, FYNNEI. The CDR3 covers 13 residues. The CDR3 DNA reads as TGTGCCAGCAGCCCCAGCTTCGCGGGGGGCTACACCTTC. Amino acid sequence: CASSPSFAGGYTF.

The chain recombines TRBV7-8 with TRBJ2-5, with a weak D call TRBD1 (5 bases). V lost 1 base and J 5 bases, leaving 11 bases between the germline ends. Germline CDR1 reads SGHVS; CDR2 reads FQNEAQ. The CDR3 is 14 residues long. CDR3 amino acids: CASSLVETVETQYF. The CDR3 bases are TGTGCCAGCAGCTTAGTCGAGACAGTGGAGACCCAGTACTTC.

This clone was detected a few times. The rearrangement uses TRBV11-1 and TRBJ2-1; 12 bases are a match to TRBD2. In germline, CDR1 is SGHAT, CDR2 FQDESV (reference sequence). V gave up 5 bases and J gave up 2 bases; unmatched junction bases: 4. This CDR3 has 16 amino acids. The CDR3 sequence is CASSPRTSGAYNEQFF. CDR3 DNA: TGTGCCAGCAGCCCGCGGACTAGCGGGGCCTACAATGAGCAGTTCTTC.

This clone was recorded a few times. The chain links TRBV25-1 to TRBJ1-1, with D unresolved. Trimming shortened V by 3 bases and J by 5 bases, and 7 bases separated the two germline ends. Per germline, CDR1 MGHDK and CDR2 SYGVNS. CDR3 length: 12 amino acids. The CDR3 nucleotides are TGTGCCAGCAGTGAGTCAGATACTGAAGCTTTCTTT. Residues: CASSESDTEAFF.

This clone occurred a few times. The chain joins TRBV6-1 to TRBJ1-4; no reliable D call. Germline loops: CDR1 MNHNS, CDR2 SASEGT. V lost 2 bases and J 4 bases, leaving 8 bases between the germline ends. This CDR3 is 14 amino acids long. The DNA for the CDR3 is TGTGCCAGCAGTGAACTGAGTAATAATGAAAAACTGTTTTTT. Its protein is CASSELSNNEKLFF.

V and J are TRBV5-4 and TRBJ2-7, with 10 bases that match TRBD1. V gave up 4 bases and J gave up 6 bases; unmatched junction bases: 4. The CDR3 is 13 residues long. Per the germline V gene, CDR1 is SGHNT and CDR2 is YYREEE (reference sequence). Written as DNA, the CDR3 is TGTGCCAGCAGCCCCGGGACAGGGGCCGAGCAGTACTTC. Translating it yields CASSPGTGAEQYF.

This rearrangement joins TRBV7-8 to TRBJ2-3; 7 positions match TRBD1. CDR3 size: 14 residues. The V gene end was trimmed by 3 bases and the J gene end by 2 bases; junction bases not matched to a gene: 2. CDR1 is SGHVS and CDR2 is FQNEAQ in the germline V gene. The CDR3 sequence: CASSFGTATDTQYF. The DNA of the CDR3 is TGTGCCAGCAGCTTCGGGACAGCCACAGATACGCAGTATTTT.

Only a few counts were recorded for this clone. The chain couples TRBV18 to TRBJ1-5, with D unresolved. Germline-derived CDR1 and CDR2 are KGHSH and LQKENI. This CDR3 is 15 amino acids long. Trimming took off 3 bases at V and 5 bases at J, with 14 bases between the two ends. CDR3 protein: CASSPPGSVDQPQHF. As DNA, the CDR3 is TGTGCCAGCTCACCTCCGGGGTCAGTAGATCAGCCCCAGCATTTT.

This clone was counted a few times. This rearrangement joins TRBV5-6 to TRBJ1-2; D remains ambiguous. Germline-derived CDR1 and CDR2 are SGHDT and YYEEEE. V shed 0 bases and J shed 8 bases, with 14 bases lying between them. CDR3 size: 14 residues. The CDR3 DNA is TGTGCCAGCAGCTTGGGTCGGGGATCGGGCGGCTACACCTTC. It encodes CASSLGRGSGGYTF.

This sequence joins TRBV5-6 and TRBJ1-2; a possible D gene is TRBD1 (5 bases). The V gene's germline CDR1 is SGHDT and CDR2 YYEEEE. This CDR3 has 13 residues. V lost 0 bases, J lost 5 bases, and 8 bases lay in between. The CDR3 bases are TGTGCCAGCAGCTTGGAGGGGTTATATGGCTACACCTTC. This translates into CASSLEGLYGYTF.

The genes are TRBV5-1 and TRBJ2-1; weak D call: TRBD2 (6 bases). Trimming took 5 bases from V and 3 from J, leaving 12 bases between them. The CDR3 spans 14 residues. The germline gives CDR1 SGHRS, CDR2 YFSETQ. This chain's CDR3 is CASRPPGLYNEQFF. The DNA for the CDR3 is TGCGCCAGCAGACCACCGGGACTCTACAATGAGCAGTTCTTC.

This clone has only a few counts. The chain joins TRBV5-1 to TRBJ2-5, with D unclear. Trimming pared 4 bases from V and 8 bases from J, leaving 18 bases between. The CDR3 totals 14 residues. Germline V gives CDR1 SGHRS, CDR2 YFSETQ. The CDR3 region has the DNA TGCGCCAGCAGCGCGGCGGATGCTGGAGCAACCCAGTACTTC. It codes for CASSAADAGATQYF.

This chain links TRBV6-5 with TRBJ1-4; tentative D call: TRBD1 (5 bases). This CDR3 has 14 amino acids. CDR1 is MNHEY and CDR2 is SVGAGI in the germline V gene. Between the trimmed V and J ends, which lost 5 bases and 9 bases, there was a span of 16 bases. The CDR3 sequence is CASSPGGALKKLFF. CDR3 nucleotides: TGTGCCAGCAGTCCCGGCGGGGCGTTGAAAAAACTGTTTTTT.

In its sample, this clone was seen a few times. The chain recombines TRBV6-5 with TRBJ1-1; D is unresolved. V dropped 4 bases and J dropped 4 bases, with 13 bases sitting between them. The CDR3 is made up of 14 amino acids. The germline CDR1 and CDR2 sequences are MNHEY and SVGAGI. CDR3 residues: CASSSSGLSTEAFF. The CDR3 DNA reads as TGTGCCAGCAGTTCCTCCGGACTTAGCACTGAAGCTTTCTTT.

The table lists this clone with a few counts. The CDR3, as DNA: TGCGCCAGCAGCCCAGCTGGCGGGAGGGCCCTTACGCAGTATTTT. Encoded protein: CASSPAGGRALTQYF. The chain carries TRBV4-1 and TRBJ2-3; 9 bases are a match to TRBD2. CDR3 length: 15 amino acids. The V segment lost 4 bases and the J segment 8 bases; nucleotides outside the gene matches: 10. The germline gives CDR1 MGHRA, CDR2 YSYEKL.

This clone has only a few counts. The chain couples TRBV11-2 to TRBJ1-6; possibly TRBD1 for D (5 bases). Germline V gene data show CDR1 as SGHAT and CDR2 as FQNNGV. The V and J ends lost 5 bases and 7 bases respectively, with 12 bases between them. This CDR3 has 14 amino acids. The CDR3 protein is CASSPSGGNSPLHF. The CDR3 DNA is TGTGCCAGCAGCCCGTCGGGGGGGAATTCACCCCTCCACTTT.